Included here is one TCR beta chain sequence, with context. Antigen: not known. The data were taken from a study of vaccination effects on CD4 cells after COVID-19. In germline, CDR1 is SGHTA, CDR2 FQGNSA. V was cut by 1 base and J by 5 bases, with 11 bases left in between. This CDR3 is 14 amino acids long. Before sequencing, viral peptide pools were used by the ViraFEST assay to expand antigen-specific CD4+ T cells. Cells that had been cultured for about 10 days were the source of isolated CD4+ T cells. No vaccinee had earlier SARS-CoV-2 infection, and nucleocapsid antibodies were negative. Using immunoSEQ multiplex PCR, the repertoire was profiled, and TCRdb retains in-frame clones only, with some absent. The sample records about 70,000 clones, about 80% being singletons.

This TCR was recovered from a human donor who received a COVID-19 vaccine. The starting material was CD4+ T cells from PBMCs cultured with SARS-CoV-2 spike peptides, obtained before COVID-19 vaccination. The chain employs TRBV7-2 and TRBJ2-5; D is possibly TRBD1 (7 bases). CDR3 sequence (DNA): TGTGCCAGCAGCTTAGTCAGGGGGGAGGAGACCCAGTACTTC. This sequence encodes CASSLVRGEETQYF. Full variable domain (missing parts from reference TRBV7-2 and TRBJ2-5): GAGVSQSPSNKVTEKGKDVELRCDPISGHTALYWYRQSLGQGLEFLIYFQGNSAPDKSGLPSDRFSAERTGGSVSTLTIQRTQQEDSAVYLCASSLVRGEETQYFGPGTRLLVL.